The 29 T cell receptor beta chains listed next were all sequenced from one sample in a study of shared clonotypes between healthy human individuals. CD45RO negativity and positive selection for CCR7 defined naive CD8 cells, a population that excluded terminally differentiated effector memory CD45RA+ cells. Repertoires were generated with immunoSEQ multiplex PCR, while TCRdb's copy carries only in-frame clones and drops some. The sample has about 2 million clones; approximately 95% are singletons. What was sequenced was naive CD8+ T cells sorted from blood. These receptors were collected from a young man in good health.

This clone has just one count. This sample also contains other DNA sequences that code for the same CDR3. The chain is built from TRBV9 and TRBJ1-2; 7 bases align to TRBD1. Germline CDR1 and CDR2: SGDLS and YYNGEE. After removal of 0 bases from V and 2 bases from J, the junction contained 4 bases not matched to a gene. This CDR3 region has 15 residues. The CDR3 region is CASSVGDSPNYGYTF. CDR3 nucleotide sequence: TGTGCCAGCAGCGTAGGGGACAGCCCAAACTATGGCTACACCTTC.

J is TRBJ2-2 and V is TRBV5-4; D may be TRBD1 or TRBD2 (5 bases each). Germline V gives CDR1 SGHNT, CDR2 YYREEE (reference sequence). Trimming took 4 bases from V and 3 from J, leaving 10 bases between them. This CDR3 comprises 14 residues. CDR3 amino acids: CASSPRDDTGELFF. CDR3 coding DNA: TGTGCCAGCAGCCCAAGGGACGACACCGGGGAGCTGTTTTTT.

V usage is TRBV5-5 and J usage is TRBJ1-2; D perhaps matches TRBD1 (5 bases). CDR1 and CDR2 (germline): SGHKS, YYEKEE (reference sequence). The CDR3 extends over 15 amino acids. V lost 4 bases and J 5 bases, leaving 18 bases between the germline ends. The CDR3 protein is CASSPGREGLYGYTF. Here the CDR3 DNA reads TGTGCCAGCAGCCCGGGCAGGGAGGGATTATATGGCTACACCTTC.

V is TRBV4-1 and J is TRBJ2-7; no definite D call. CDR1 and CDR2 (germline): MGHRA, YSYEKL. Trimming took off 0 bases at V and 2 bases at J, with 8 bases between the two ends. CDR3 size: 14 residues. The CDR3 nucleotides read TGCGCCAGCAGCCAAGATCCTCAGGCCTACGAGCAGTACTTC. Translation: CASSQDPQAYEQYF.

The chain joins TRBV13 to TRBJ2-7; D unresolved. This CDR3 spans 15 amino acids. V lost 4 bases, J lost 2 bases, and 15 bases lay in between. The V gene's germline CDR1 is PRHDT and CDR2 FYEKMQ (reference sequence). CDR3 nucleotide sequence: TGTGCCAGCAGCTCCCAGGTCCAACACACCTACGAGCAGTACTTC. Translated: CASSSQVQHTYEQYF.

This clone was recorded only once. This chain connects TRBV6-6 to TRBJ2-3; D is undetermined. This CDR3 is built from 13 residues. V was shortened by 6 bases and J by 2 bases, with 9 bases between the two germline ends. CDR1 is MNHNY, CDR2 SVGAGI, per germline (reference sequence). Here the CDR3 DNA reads TGTGCCAGCAGCCGCCATTCCACAGATACGCAGTATTTT. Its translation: CASSRHSTDTQYF.

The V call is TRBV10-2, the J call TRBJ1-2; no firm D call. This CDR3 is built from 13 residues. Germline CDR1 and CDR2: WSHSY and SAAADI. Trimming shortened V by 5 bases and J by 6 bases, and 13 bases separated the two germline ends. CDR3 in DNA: TGCGCCAGCAGTTGGACTAGGGTCCATGGCTACACCTTC. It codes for CASSWTRVHGYTF.

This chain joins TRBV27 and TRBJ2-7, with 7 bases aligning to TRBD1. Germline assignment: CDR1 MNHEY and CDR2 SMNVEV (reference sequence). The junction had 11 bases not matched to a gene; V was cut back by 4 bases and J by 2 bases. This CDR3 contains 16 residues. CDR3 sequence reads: CASSSSTGERTYEQYF. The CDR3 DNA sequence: TGTGCCAGCAGTTCGTCTACAGGGGAAAGGACCTACGAGCAGTACTTC.

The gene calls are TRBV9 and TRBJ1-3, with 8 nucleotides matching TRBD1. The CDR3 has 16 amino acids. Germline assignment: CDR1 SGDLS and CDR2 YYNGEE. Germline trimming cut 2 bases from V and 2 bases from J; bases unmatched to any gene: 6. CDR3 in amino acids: CASSVNRDRTGNTIYF. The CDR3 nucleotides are TGTGCCAGCAGCGTCAACCGGGACAGGACTGGAAACACCATATATTTT.

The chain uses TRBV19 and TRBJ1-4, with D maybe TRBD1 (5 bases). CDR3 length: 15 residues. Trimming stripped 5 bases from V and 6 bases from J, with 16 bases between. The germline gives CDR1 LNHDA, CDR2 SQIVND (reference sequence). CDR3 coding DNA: TGTGCCAGTAGTCTCCAGGGAATAGGGGATGAAAAACTGTTTTTT. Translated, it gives CASSLQGIGDEKLFF.

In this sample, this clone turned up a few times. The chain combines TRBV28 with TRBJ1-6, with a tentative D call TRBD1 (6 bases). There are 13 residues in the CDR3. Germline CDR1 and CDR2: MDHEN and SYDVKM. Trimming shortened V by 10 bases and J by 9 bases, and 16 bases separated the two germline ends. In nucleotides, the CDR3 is TGTGCCACCGAACAGGGAAGGGGTTCACCCCTCCACTTT. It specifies CATEQGRGSPLHF.

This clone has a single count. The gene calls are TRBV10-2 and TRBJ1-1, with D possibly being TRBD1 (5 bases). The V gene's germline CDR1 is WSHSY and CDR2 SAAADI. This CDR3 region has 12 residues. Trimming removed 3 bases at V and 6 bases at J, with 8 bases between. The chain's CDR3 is CASSDTGPEAFF. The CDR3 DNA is TGCGCCAGCAGTGATACGGGGCCTGAAGCTTTCTTT.

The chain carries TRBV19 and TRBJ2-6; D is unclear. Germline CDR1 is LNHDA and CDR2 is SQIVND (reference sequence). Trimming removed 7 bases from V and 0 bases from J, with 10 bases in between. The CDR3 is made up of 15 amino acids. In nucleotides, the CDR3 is TGTGCCAGTACCCCCGTAAGCTCTGGGGCCAACGTCCTGACTTTC. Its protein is CASTPVSSGANVLTF.

CDR3: CASSSRDVNTEAFF. The DNA for the CDR3 is TGTGCCAGCAGCTCCAGGGATGTGAACACTGAAGCTTTCTTT. The rearrangement links TRBV13 to TRBJ1-1; a weak D match, TRBD1 (5 bases). The CDR3 length is 14 residues. Between the trimmed V and J ends, which lost 4 bases and 0 bases, there was a span of 9 bases. CDR1 is PRHDT, CDR2 FYEKMQ, per germline (reference sequence).

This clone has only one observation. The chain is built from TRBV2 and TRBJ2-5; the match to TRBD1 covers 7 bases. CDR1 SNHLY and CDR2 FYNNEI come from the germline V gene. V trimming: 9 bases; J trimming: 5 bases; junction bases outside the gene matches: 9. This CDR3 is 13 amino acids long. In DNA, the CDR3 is TGTGCCAGAAAAAGGGACAGCGGTGAGACCCAGTACTTC. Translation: CARKRDSGETQYF.

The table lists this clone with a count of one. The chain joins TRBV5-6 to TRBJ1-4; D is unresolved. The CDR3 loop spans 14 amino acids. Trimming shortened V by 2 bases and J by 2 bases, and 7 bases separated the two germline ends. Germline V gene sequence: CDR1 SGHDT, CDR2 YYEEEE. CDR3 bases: TGTGCCAGCAGCTTTTGGAATACTAATGAAAAACTGTTTTTT. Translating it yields CASSFWNTNEKLFF.

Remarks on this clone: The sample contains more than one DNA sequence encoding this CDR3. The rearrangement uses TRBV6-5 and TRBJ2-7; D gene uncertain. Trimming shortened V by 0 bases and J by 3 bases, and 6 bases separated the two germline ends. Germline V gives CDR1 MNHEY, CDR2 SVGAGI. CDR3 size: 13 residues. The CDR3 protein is CASSYSSNYEQYF. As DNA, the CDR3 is TGTGCCAGCAGTTACTCGAGTAACTACGAGCAGTACTTC.

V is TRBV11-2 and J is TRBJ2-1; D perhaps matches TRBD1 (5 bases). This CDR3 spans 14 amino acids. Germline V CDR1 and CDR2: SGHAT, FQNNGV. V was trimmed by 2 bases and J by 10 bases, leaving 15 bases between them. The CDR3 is CASSLFFQSGEQFF. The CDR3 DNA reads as TGTGCCAGCAGCTTATTTTTCCAATCAGGGGAGCAGTTCTTC.

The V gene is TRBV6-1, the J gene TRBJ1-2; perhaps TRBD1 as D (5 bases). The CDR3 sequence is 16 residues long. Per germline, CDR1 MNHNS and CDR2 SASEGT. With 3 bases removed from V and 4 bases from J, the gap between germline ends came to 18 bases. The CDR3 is CASSDAYQGSGYGYTF. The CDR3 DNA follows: TGTGCCAGCAGTGACGCCTACCAGGGCTCGGGCTATGGCTACACCTTC.

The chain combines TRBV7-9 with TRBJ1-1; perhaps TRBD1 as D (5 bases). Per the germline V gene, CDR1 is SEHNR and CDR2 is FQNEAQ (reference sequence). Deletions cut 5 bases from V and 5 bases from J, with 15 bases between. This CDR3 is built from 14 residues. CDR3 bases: TGTGCCAGCAGCCATAGTTCAGGGTTGACTGAAGCTTTCTTT. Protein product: CASSHSSGLTEAFF.

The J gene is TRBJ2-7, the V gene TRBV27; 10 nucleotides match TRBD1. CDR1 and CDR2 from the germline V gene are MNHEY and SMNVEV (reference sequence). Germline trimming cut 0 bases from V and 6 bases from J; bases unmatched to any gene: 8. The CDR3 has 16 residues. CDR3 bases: TGTGCCAGCAGTTTATCGTCCGGGACAGGGGCGCGCGAGCAGTACTTC. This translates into CASSLSSGTGAREQYF.

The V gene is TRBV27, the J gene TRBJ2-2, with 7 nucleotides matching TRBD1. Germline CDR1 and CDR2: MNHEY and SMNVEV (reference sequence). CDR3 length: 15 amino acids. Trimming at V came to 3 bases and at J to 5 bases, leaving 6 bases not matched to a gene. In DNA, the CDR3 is TGTGCCAGCAGTTTTCTCGAGGGGGCAACCGGGGAGCTGTTTTTT. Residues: CASSFLEGATGELFF.

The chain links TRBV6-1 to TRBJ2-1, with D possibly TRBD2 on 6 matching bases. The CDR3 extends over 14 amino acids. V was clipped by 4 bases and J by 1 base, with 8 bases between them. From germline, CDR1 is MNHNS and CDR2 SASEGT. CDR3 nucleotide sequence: TGTGCCAGCAGTGGGCGGGGATCCTACAATGAGCAGTTCTTC. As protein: CASSGRGSYNEQFF.

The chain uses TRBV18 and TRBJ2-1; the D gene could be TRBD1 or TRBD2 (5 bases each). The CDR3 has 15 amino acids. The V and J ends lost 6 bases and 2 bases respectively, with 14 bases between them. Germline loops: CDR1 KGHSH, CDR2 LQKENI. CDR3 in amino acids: CASSPGTSPYNEQFF. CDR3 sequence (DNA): TGTGCCAGCTCCCCCGGGACGTCCCCCTACAATGAGCAGTTCTTC.

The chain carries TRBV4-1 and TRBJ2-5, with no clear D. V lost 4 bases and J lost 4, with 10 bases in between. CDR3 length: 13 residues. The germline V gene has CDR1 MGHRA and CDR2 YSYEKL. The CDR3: CASSLLGSETQYF. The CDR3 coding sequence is TGCGCCAGCAGCCTTCTGGGATCAGAGACCCAGTACTTC.

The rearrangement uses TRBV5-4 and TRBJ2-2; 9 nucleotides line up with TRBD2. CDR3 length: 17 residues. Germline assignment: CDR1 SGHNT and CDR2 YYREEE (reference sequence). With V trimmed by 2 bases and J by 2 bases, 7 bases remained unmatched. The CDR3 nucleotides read TGTGCCAGCAGCTTTTCCCTAGCGGGGACCAACACCGGGGAGCTGTTTTTT. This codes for CASSFSLAGTNTGELFF.

The CDR3: CASSLGENSIYEQYF. CDR3 coding DNA: TGTGCCAGCAGCTTGGGAGAAAATAGTATCTACGAGCAGTACTTC. The chain links TRBV5-5 to TRBJ2-7; D is unclear. CDR3 length: 15 residues. The V end lost 0 bases, the J end lost 3 bases, and 13 bases lay between the germline ends. Germline V gene lookup returns CDR1 SGHKS and CDR2 YYEKEE (reference sequence).

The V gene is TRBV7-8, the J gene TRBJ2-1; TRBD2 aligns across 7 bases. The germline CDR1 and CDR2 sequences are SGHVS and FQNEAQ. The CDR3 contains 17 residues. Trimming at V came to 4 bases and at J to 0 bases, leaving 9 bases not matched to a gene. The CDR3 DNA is TGTGCCAGCAGCTCCATACTAGCGATGAGCTCCTACAATGAGCAGTTCTTC. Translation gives CASSSILAMSSYNEQFF.

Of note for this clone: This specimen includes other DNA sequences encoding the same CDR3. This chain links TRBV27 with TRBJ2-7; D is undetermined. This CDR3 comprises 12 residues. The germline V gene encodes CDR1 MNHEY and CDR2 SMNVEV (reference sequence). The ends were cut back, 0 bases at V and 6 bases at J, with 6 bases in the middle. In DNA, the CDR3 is TGTGCCAGCAGTTTATCCGGGTTCGAGCAGTACTTC. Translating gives CASSLSGFEQYF.